This entry lists 9 T cell receptor beta chains sequenced from one sample in a study of T cells in Graves' hyperthyroidism and ophthalmopathy. TCR beta CDR3 sequences were amplified from RNA transcripts. Primed by the HTBI set, a first-round RT-PCR was run on the TCR CDR3. TCRdb reprocessed the multiplex PCR reads via MiXCR and lists one record per CDR3 protein. Among a few hundred thousand distinct CDR3 sequences listed, just over 45% were seen once. Sequencing used peripheral blood or thyroid tissue (not recorded which). The source of these receptors is an adult woman with Graves' disease, either hyperthyroidism or ophthalmopathy (not recorded which).

A word on this clonotype: A read error may account for a junction end that differs from germline. This chain connects TRBV5-1 to TRBJ1-1; D gene ambiguous. The CDR3 is made up of 13 amino acids. Germline assignment: CDR1 SGHRS and CDR2 YFSETQ. The CDR3 DNA reads TGTGCCACCGCCCGGTCCGGATCCGCTGAAGCTTTCTTT. The encoded protein is CATARSGSAEAFF.

This chain connects TRBV19 to TRBJ1-1; D is unresolved. Trimming removed 6 bases at V and 3 bases at J, with 11 bases between. This CDR3 has 13 amino acids. The V gene's germline CDR1 is LNHDA and CDR2 SQIVND (reference sequence). The CDR3 DNA follows: TGTGCCAGTAGGATCACTGGGGACACTGAAGCTTTCTTT. Protein: CASRITGDTEAFF.

The V call is TRBV29-1, the J call TRBJ1-1, with no clear D. The CDR3 length is 13 residues. The germline V gene encodes CDR1 SQVTM and CDR2 ANQGSEA. V lost 3 bases, J lost 3 bases, and 11 bases lay in between. The CDR3 spells CSVDNRDDTEAFF. The CDR3, as DNA: TGCAGCGTTGATAACCGGGATGACACTGAAGCTTTCTTT.

In this sample, this clonotype turned up once. V usage is TRBV15 and J usage is TRBJ1-2, with D uncertain. V dropped 3 bases and J dropped 4 bases, with 18 bases sitting between them. Germline V lookup: CDR1 LNHNV, CDR2 YYDKDF (reference sequence). CDR3 length: 16 amino acids. The CDR3 sequence is CATSRLAGGSSYGYTF. CDR3 bases: TGTGCCACCAGCAGGCTAGCGGGAGGGTCCTCCTATGGCTACACCTTC. Drawing the rest from reference TRBV15 and TRBJ1-2, the complete variable domain is DAMVIQNPRYQVTQFGKPVTLSCSQTLNHNVMYWYQQKSSQAPKLLFHYYDKDFNNEADTPDNFQSRRPNTSFCFLDIRSPGLGDTAMYLCATSRLAGGSSYGYTFGSGTRLTVV.

This clonotype was found a few times. This chain uses TRBV7-2 with TRBJ2-4, with a tentative D call TRBD1 (6 bases). Trimming stripped 8 bases from V and 5 bases from J, with 13 bases between. CDR3 length equals 13 residues. Germline CDR1 is SGHTA and CDR2 is FQGNSA. CDR3 in amino acids: CASAQGTENIQYF. The CDR3 nucleotides read TGTGCCAGCGCACAGGGAACCGAAAACATTCAGTACTTC.

The V call is TRBV24-1, the J call TRBJ1-5; D gene uncertain. Germline V gives CDR1 KGHDR, CDR2 SFDVKD. The CDR3 contains 12 residues. Trimming removed 0 bases from V and 7 bases from J, with 3 bases in between. CDR3 nucleotide sequence: TGTGCCACCAGTGATTTGCGACAGCCCCAGCATTTT. Amino acid sequence: CATSDLRQPQHF.

This chain connects TRBV7-8 to TRBJ1-2; D is possibly TRBD1 (6 bases). The CDR3 extends over 14 amino acids. V lost 4 bases to trimming and J lost 2 bases, with 11 bases between them. The germline gives CDR1 SGHVS, CDR2 FQNEAQ. The CDR3 region has the DNA TGTGCCAGCAGCTCATACAGGGAGAACTATGGCTACACCTTC. It is translated as CASSSYRENYGYTF.

A note on this clonotype: At one end, the junction sequence differs from germline, possibly due to a read error. This rearrangement joins TRBV5-1 to TRBJ2-7; 8 bases fit TRBD2. The CDR3 covers 15 residues. Germline CDR1 SGHRS, CDR2 YFSETQ. The CDR3, as DNA: TGTGCCAGCAGCTTAACGACGGGAGGGCCCTACGAGCAGTACTTC. It codes for CASSLTTGGPYEQYF.

This chain links TRBV2 with TRBJ1-1; D not resolved. Germline loops: CDR1 SNHLY, CDR2 FYNNEI. The V and J ends lost 6 bases and 1 base respectively, with 9 bases between them. The length of the CDR3 is 13 residues. The CDR3 loop is CASRKVANTEAFF. CDR3 bases: TGTGCCAGCAGGAAGGTAGCGAACACTGAAGCTTTCTTT.